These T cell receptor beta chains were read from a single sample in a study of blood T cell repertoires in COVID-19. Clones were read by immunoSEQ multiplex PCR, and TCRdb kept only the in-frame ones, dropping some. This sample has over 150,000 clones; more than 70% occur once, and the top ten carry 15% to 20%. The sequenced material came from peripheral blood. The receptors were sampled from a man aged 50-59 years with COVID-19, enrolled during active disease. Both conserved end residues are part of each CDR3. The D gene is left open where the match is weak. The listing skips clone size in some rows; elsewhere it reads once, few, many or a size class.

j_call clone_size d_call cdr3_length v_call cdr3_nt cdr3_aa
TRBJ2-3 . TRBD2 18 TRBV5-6 TGTGCCAGCAGCTTTCCGGTAGGAGCGGGGGGACCTTTTAATACGCAGTATTTT CASSFPVGAGGPFNTQYF
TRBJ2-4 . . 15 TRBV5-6 TGTGCCAGCAGCTTGTACAGGGTAGCCAAAAACATTCAGTACTTC CASSLYRVAKNIQYF
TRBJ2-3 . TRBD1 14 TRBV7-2 TGTGCCAGCAGCGAAGGACAGGGTCCGGATACGCAGTATTTT CASSEGQGPDTQYF
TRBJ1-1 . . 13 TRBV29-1 TGCAGCGTTGAAGGTTCGGGGAGCACTGAAGCTTTCTTT CSVEGSGSTEAFF
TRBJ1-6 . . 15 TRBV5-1 TGCGCCAGCAGACCGTGGACAGCCGAGGATTCACCCCTCCACTTT CASRPWTAEDSPLHF
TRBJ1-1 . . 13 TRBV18 TGTGCCAGCTCATCGTCAGAGAACACTGAAGCTTTCTTT CASSSSENTEAFF
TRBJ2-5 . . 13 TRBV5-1 TGCGCCAGCAGACTAGGACAGCAAGAGACCCAGTACTTC CASRLGQQETQYF
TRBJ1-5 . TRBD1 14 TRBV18 TGTGCCAGCTCCCCGGGAGGGGGCCGGCAGCCCCAGCATTTT CASSPGGGRQPQHF
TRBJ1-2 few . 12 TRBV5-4 TGTGCCAGCAGCTTGAACTCCTATGGCTACACCTTC CASSLNSYGYTF
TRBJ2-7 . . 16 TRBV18 TGTGCCAGCTCACCATCGCGGGGCTCCACCGGGGTCGAGCAGTACTTC CASSPSRGSTGVEQYF
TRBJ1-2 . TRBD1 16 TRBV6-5 TGTGCCAGCAGTTCAAGGTTTGGACAGGGACACTATGGCTACACCTTC CASSSRFGQGHYGYTF
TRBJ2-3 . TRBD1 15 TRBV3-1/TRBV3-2 TGTGCCAGCAGCCAAACGGGACAGACCACAGATACGCAGTATTTT CASSQTGQTTDTQYF
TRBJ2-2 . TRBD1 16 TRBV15 TGTGCCACCAGCAGGACAGGGGGCAGCGTCACCGGGGAGCTGTTTTTT CATSRTGGSVTGELFF
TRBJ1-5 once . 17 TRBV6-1 TGTGCCAGCAGTGAATGGTATTACACCCAGAGCAATCAGCCCCAGCATTTT CASSEWYYTQSNQPQHF
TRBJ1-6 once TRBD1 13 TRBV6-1 TGTGCCAGCAGTGAGGACAGGGACTCACCCCTCCACTTT CASSEDRDSPLHF
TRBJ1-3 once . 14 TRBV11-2 TGTGCCAGCCAGTTTCAAGGGGCTGGAAACACCATATATTTT CASQFQGAGNTIYF
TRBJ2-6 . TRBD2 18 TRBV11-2 TGTGCCAGCAGCTTAGAGGTCCGGGGGGGAGCTGGGGCCAACGTCCTGACTTTC CASSLEVRGGAGANVLTF
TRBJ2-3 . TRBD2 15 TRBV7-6 TGTGCCATCTCACCTAGCGGGGGGCTCACAGATACGCAGTATTTT CAISPSGGLTDTQYF
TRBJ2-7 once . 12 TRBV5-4 TGTGCCAGCAGTCAAGACTCTTCGTCCCTGTACTTC CASSQDSSSLYF
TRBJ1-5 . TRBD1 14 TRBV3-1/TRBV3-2 TGTGCCAGCGGACCCAGGGGGCTAGCACAGCCCCAGCATTTT CASGPRGLAQPQHF
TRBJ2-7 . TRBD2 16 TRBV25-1 TGTGCCAGCAGCCCCGATGAGGGCGGGAGGTTCTACGAGCAGTACTTC CASSPDEGGRFYEQYF
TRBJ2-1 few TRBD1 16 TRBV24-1 TGTGCCACCAGTGATCCGCGACAGGGGGATTACAATGAGCAGTTCTTC CATSDPRQGDYNEQFF
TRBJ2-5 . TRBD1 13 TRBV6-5 TGTGCCAGCATCGACAGGGGACAAGAGACCCAGTACTTC CASIDRGQETQYF
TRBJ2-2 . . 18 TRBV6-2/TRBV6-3 TGTGCCAGCAGTTACTCGTACAGGGCCTACGCGAACACCGGGGAGCTGTTTTTT CASSYSYRAYANTGELFF